This is a list of T cell receptor beta chains from one sample in a study of beta chain features in type 1 diabetes. Repertoires were generated with immunoSEQ multiplex PCR, while TCRdb's copy carries only in-frame clones and drops some. The profile shows 110,000 to 150,000 clones, 6.9% of them singletons. Sequencing was performed on central memory CD4+ T cells from blood. All receptors come from a woman aged 25 to 39 in good health. Both conserved end residues are part of each CDR3. The order of the fields is J gene, V gene, D gene, clone size, CDR3 protein, CDR3 DNA. A D gene is named only where the DNA matches it firmly. Clone size is not always given. Where it is, it says once, few, many or a class for expanded clones.

TRBJ2-5 | TRBV11-2 | NA | NA | CASSLFRQETQYF | TGTGCCAGCAGCTTATTCAGGCAAGAGACCCAGTACTTC
TRBJ2-6 | TRBV29-1 | NA | many | CSVTPGSGANVLTF | TGCAGCGTTACTCCCGGCTCTGGGGCCAACGTCCTGACTTTC
TRBJ2-4 | TRBV11-2 | TRBD1 | few | CASRQGVQNIQYF | TGTGCCAGCAGGCAGGGGGTCCAAAACATTCAGTACTTC
TRBJ2-2 | TRBV6-6 | NA | few | CASSYGQAIDRELFF | TGTGCCAGCAGTTACGGTCAGGCCATTGATCGGGAGCTGTTTTTT
TRBJ2-7 | TRBV7-2 | TRBD2 | few | CASSFKAGELEQYF | TGTGCCAGCAGCTTCAAAGCGGGAGAACTGGAGCAGTACTTC
TRBJ2-3 | TRBV9 | TRBD2 | few | CASSGGRESTDTQYF | TGTGCCAGCAGCGGCGGGAGGGAAAGCACAGATACGCAGTATTTT
TRBJ2-1 | TRBV5-1 | TRBD2 | few | CASSSALGGRAGPARFF | TGCGCCAGCAGCTCTGCCCTTGGCGGGAGGGCCGGCCCGGCTCGGTTCTTC
TRBJ2-3 | TRBV9 | TRBD1 | NA | CASSSGTGTDTQYF | TGTGCCAGCAGTTCCGGGACAGGGACAGATACGCAGTATTTT
TRBJ1-4 | TRBV6-5 | TRBD1 | NA | CASRRRQGNEKLFF | TGTGCCAGCAGAAGACGACAGGGTAACGAAAAACTGTTTTTT
TRBJ1-2 | TRBV7-6 | NA | NA | CASSKGDYGYTF | TGTGCCAGCAGCAAAGGGGACTATGGCTACACCTTC
TRBJ2-5 | TRBV19 | NA | few | CASSISRVSVETQYF | TGTGCCAGTAGTATCTCAAGAGTGAGTGTCGAGACCCAGTACTTC
TRBJ2-3 | TRBV7-9 | TRBD2 | NA | CASSQALLAGGRADTQYF | TGTGCCAGCAGCCAAGCCCTACTAGCGGGAGGCCGCGCAGATACGCAGTATTTT
TRBJ1-5 | TRBV4-2 | NA | NA | CASSQEGGGSMTQPQHF | TGTGCCAGCAGCCAAGAAGGGGGGGGATCAATGACTCAGCCCCAGCATTTT
TRBJ2-1 | TRBV9 | TRBD2 | NA | CASSVGLAGGNEQFF | TGTGCCAGCAGCGTCGGACTAGCGGGAGGGAATGAGCAGTTCTTC
TRBJ2-3 | TRBV18 | NA | few | CASSPDRSTDTQYF | TGTGCCAGCTCACCAGACAGAAGCACAGATACGCAGTATTTT
TRBJ2-5 | TRBV5-6 | TRBD2 | few | CASSGPGLAGGRETQYF | TGTGCCAGCAGCGGTCCGGGACTAGCGGGAGGGCGGGAGACCCAGTACTTC
TRBJ1-4 | TRBV25-1 | NA | NA | CASSEQGGSNEKLFF | TGTGCCAGCAGTGAACAAGGGGGAAGTAATGAAAAACTGTTTTTT
TRBJ2-7 | TRBV11-2 | TRBD2 | few | CASTQQASGPISYEQYF | TGTGCCAGCACCCAACAGGCTAGCGGGCCGATCTCCTACGAGCAGTACTTC
TRBJ2-3 | TRBV4-3 | NA | once | CASSGGLSTDTQYF | TGCGCCAGCAGCGGCGGGCTAAGCACAGATACGCAGTATTTT
TRBJ2-5 | TRBV15 | NA | many | CATSPTVLQETQYF | TGTGCCACCAGCCCAACGGTCCTCCAAGAGACCCAGTACTTC
TRBJ2-5 | TRBV25-1 | NA | NA | CASSERDIQLVQETQYF | TGTGCCAGCAGTGAAAGGGACATCCAGCTAGTTCAAGAGACCCAGTACTTC